The 9 T cell receptor beta chains reported below all come from one sample, sequenced in a study of metastatic and nonmetastatic thyroid tumors. Every patient was untreated before thyroid surgery. TCRdb redid the clone calls on the PCR reads using MiXCR. The repertoire holds approximately 7,400 clones, with 34% as singletons. The sample was adjacent normal tissue. The receptor source for this set is a female donor with papillary thyroid cancer or a benign thyroid nodule (not recorded which). Some clones in this sample may be carry-over from other donors' samples.

The chain employs TRBV15 and TRBJ2-1, with a weak D call TRBD2 (6 bases). The CDR3 sequence is 14 residues long. The germline V gene has CDR1 LNHNV and CDR2 YYDKDF (reference sequence). Between the trimmed V and J ends, which lost 3 bases and 4 bases, there was a span of 10 bases. The CDR3 DNA follows: TGTGCCACCAGCAGGGACTATAGTTACAATGAGCAGTTCTTC. This sequence encodes CATSRDYSYNEQFF.

J is TRBJ1-2 and V is TRBV27; D is possibly TRBD1 (5 bases). Per germline, CDR1 MNHEY and CDR2 SMNVEV (reference sequence). CDR3 length equals 14 residues. Trimming left V 4 bases short and J 1 base short, with 10 bases between. This chain's CDR3 is CASSYGQSNYGYTF. The CDR3, as DNA: TGTGCCAGCAGTTACGGACAAAGTAACTATGGCTACACCTTC.

By share, this clone ranks as medium-sized. The chain employs TRBV10-2 and TRBJ1-4; TRBD1 might be the D (5 bases). Trimming took off 3 bases at V and 4 bases at J, with 9 bases between the two ends. CDR3 length equals 14 residues. Germline CDR1 reads WSHSY; CDR2 reads SAAADI. The CDR3 nucleotides read TGCGCCAGCAGTGATGGGGACGTTAATGAAAAACTGTTTTTT. It is translated as CASSDGDVNEKLFF.

This clone was picked up a small number of times. This chain uses TRBV20-1 with TRBJ2-5, with 7 bases matching TRBD1. The germline V gene has CDR1 DFQATT and CDR2 SNEGSKA (reference sequence). V was clipped by 0 bases and J by 4 bases; unmatched bases: 8. This CDR3 has 15 amino acids. The CDR3 spells CSARDSTGLGETQYF. CDR3 coding DNA: TGCAGTGCTAGAGATTCGACAGGGTTGGGAGAGACCCAGTACTTC.

The J gene is TRBJ2-3, the V gene TRBV20-1; the match to TRBD2 covers 11 bases. V was pared by 1 base and J by 8 bases, with 8 bases of the junction left unmatched. Germline V gene lookup returns CDR1 DFQATT and CDR2 SNEGSKA (reference sequence). This CDR3 has 15 amino acids. Here the CDR3 reads CSARATSGVSATQYF. CDR3 nucleotide sequence: TGCAGTGCTAGAGCGACTAGCGGGGTCAGTGCTACGCAGTATTTT.

This chain uses TRBV28 with TRBJ1-2; 8 bases match TRBD1. The trim removed 3 bases at V and 8 bases at J, leaving 11 bases unmatched. This CDR3 region has 15 residues. Germline V gene lookup returns CDR1 MDHEN and CDR2 SYDVKM. The CDR3 is CASSFTLTGGGGYTF. The CDR3 DNA follows: TGTGCCAGCAGTTTCACATTAACAGGGGGTGGGGGCTACACCTTC.

V and J are TRBV6-1 and TRBJ2-7, with D perhaps TRBD2 (5 bases). This CDR3 comprises 14 residues. The V gene's germline CDR1 is MNHNS and CDR2 SASEGT. Trimming pared 5 bases from V and 2 bases from J, leaving 13 bases between. CDR3: CASSKGGRTYEQYF. DNA of the CDR3: TGTGCCAGCAGTAAAGGAGGACGTACCTACGAGCAGTACTTC.

There are a few counts of this clone. The rearrangement uses TRBV19 and TRBJ2-1; no definite D call. The CDR3 spans 15 residues. Trimming took 1 base from V and 7 from J, leaving 14 bases between them. Germline V CDR1 and CDR2: LNHDA, SQIVND (reference sequence). CDR3 amino acids: CASSIARAYGNEQFF. CDR3 DNA sequence: TGTGCCAGTAGTATAGCAAGGGCCTACGGGAATGAGCAGTTCTTC.

This clone was picked up one time. CDR3 protein: CASSVGTNYGYTF. CDR3 bases: TGTGCCAGCAGCGTCGGGACTAACTATGGCTACACCTTC. V is TRBV5-6 and J is TRBJ1-2; no clear D gene. Per germline, CDR1 SGHDT and CDR2 YYEEEE. This CDR3 comprises 13 residues. Trimming removed 4 bases from V and 0 bases from J, with 7 bases in between.